This T cell receptor beta chain was recorded in a study of siplizumab effects on memory and regulatory T cells (dated 2019 in TCRdb). Background on the whole study: The study examined how the anti-CD2 antibody siplizumab affects alloreactive T-cell subsets in allogeneic mixed lymphocyte reactions built from human PBMCs. What the study reported, not specific to this receptor: Compared with memory T cells, unstimulated naive T cells appeared more diverse, and naive cells seemed to make a substantial contribution to the alloresponse. No functional confirmation was obtained for the suppressive function of proliferating Tregs from siplizumab cultures. Among mappable alloreactive CD4+ clones, an average Treg-derived fraction of about 70% was observed with siplizumab, compared with 26.9% in control reactions. The cumulative frequency of alloreactive sequences traceable to unstimulated CD4+ memory T cells was significantly reduced by siplizumab. Because sequences below about 10^-5 frequency were poorly captured, only a minor fraction of alloreactive clones could be mapped to unstimulated subsets. Roughly 80-97% of proliferating CD4+ or CD8+ clones could not be assigned a naive or memory phenotype.

A distance of 11 bases separates the germline ends of V and J, which lose 1 base and 2 bases respectively. The CDR3 spans 15 residues, from the cysteine through the phenylalanine. Only the CDR3 DNA stays, 45 bases, in frame from base 1. Based on the germline V gene, the CDR1 and CDR2 sequences are MGHRA and YSYEKL. The library was built by means of the immunoSEQ multiplex PCR assay. Roughly 10^5 TCR templates per sample were assayed on the deep sequencing platform. Genomic DNA extracted from sorted T cells was used for TCRbeta CDR3 sequencing. From the authors' description of their analysis: The R programming language was used for clonal analysis of the TCRbeta CDR3 data. Comparing unstimulated samples against CFSE-low samples taken after the reaction was how alloreactive CD4+ and CD8+ clones were defined. Alloreactive CD4+ clones were assigned to regulatory or non-regulatory origin by matching sequences to sorted unstimulated Treg and non-Treg repertoires. TCRdb provides this immuneACCESS table in a form limited to in-frame rearrangements. Some clones are lacking; in checked studies, under half of them reflect an unresolved V gene, and why the rest are absent is not known. The DNA was the basis for D and trimming; V, J and clone size are from that table. The sample yields about 50,000 clones; roughly 93% were counted once. 17% of the sample comes from the top ten.

Sorted unstimulated T cells and proliferating T cells recovered from mixed lymphocyte reactions underwent TCRbeta CDR3 sequencing. Fresh whole blood from more than 8 HLA-typed healthy donors was used as the source from which PBMCs were isolated. Note on this clone: What this receptor recognizes is not known. Nothing much larger sits one base from this clone, and base qualities are not available.

The TCR sequence derives from a human donor in good health. Specimen: CD8+ T cells sorted from blood. The chain was built from TRBV4-1 and TRBJ1-2; the D gene is perhaps TRBD1, from 5 matching bases. The CDR3: CASSQAGPTNYGYTF. In nucleotides, the sequence is TGCGCCAGCAGCCAAGCGGGACCCACAAACTATGGCTACACCTTC.